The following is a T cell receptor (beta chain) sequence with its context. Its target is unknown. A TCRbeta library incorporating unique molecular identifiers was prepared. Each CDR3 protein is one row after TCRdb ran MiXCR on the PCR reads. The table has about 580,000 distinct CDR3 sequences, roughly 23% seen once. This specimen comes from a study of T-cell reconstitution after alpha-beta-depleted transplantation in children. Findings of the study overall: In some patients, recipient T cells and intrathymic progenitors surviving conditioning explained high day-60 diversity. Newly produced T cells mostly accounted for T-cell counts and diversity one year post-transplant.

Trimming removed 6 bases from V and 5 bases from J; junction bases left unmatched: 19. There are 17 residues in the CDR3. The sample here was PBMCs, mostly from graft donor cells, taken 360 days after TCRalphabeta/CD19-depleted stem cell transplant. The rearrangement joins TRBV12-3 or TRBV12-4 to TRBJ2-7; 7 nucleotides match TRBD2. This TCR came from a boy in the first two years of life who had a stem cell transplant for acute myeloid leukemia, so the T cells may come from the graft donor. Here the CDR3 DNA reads TGTGCCAGCAGCGCGCTTTCGACTAGCTACCTTTTTGACGAGCAGTACTTC. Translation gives CASSALSTSYLFDEQYF.